This is a list of T cell receptor beta chains from one sample in a study of early T cells in non-severe SARS-CoV-2 infection. TCRdb recomputed calls from the 5' RACE reads with MiXCR, one row per CDR3 protein. The table lists roughly 50,000 distinct CDR3 sequences, approximately 8% of them singletons. Sequencing was performed on whole blood. The receptors derive from an adult who was a healthcare worker with PCR-confirmed SARS-CoV-2 infection or an uninfected control (not recorded which). Each CDR3 is given with its conserved first and last residue. The order of the fields is V gene, D gene, clone size, J gene, CDR3 DNA, CDR3 protein. D genes are given only for firm matches. Clone size is stated in some rows and not others, as once, few, many or a class when expanded.

v_call: TRBV10-3
d_call: NA
clone_size: NA
j_call: TRBJ1-5
cdr3_nt: TGTGCCATCAGTGATGTGGGAGAGAGCAATCAGCCCCAGCATTTT
cdr3_aa: CAISDVGESNQPQHF

v_call: TRBV20-1
d_call: TRBD1
clone_size: NA
j_call: TRBJ2-7
cdr3_nt: TGCAGTGCTAGAGATAGCAGGGGGTGGTCCTACGAGCAGTACTTC
cdr3_aa: CSARDSRGWSYEQYF

v_call: TRBV20-1
d_call: TRBD2
clone_size: few
j_call: TRBJ2-5
cdr3_nt: TGCAGTGCTCCCAGACTAGCGGGTCTCCAAGGGGAGACCCAGTACTTC
cdr3_aa: CSAPRLAGLQGETQYF

v_call: TRBV28
d_call: NA
clone_size: many
j_call: TRBJ1-2
cdr3_nt: TGTGCCAGCAGTTTACAGGGGATTGGCTACACCTTC
cdr3_aa: CASSLQGIGYTF

v_call: TRBV20-1
d_call: TRBD2
clone_size: NA
j_call: TRBJ2-5
cdr3_nt: TGCAGTGCTAGAGCTAATGGGGGGGGAGCAGAGACCCAGTACTTC
cdr3_aa: CSARANGGGAETQYF

v_call: TRBV28
d_call: NA
clone_size: NA
j_call: TRBJ1-2
cdr3_nt: TGTGCCAGCAGTCTACTACTAGGCTACACCTTC
cdr3_aa: CASSLLLGYTF

v_call: TRBV7-2
d_call: NA
clone_size: NA
j_call: TRBJ2-5
cdr3_nt: TGTGCCAGCAGCTCCTCCGGGGACCAAGAGACCCAGTACTTC
cdr3_aa: CASSSSGDQETQYF

v_call: TRBV14
d_call: NA
clone_size: NA
j_call: TRBJ2-1
cdr3_nt: TGTGCCAGCAGCCAAGAAGATTGGGCCAGTGGAGTGTCGCGGGGGCTTTATGAGCAGTTCTTC
cdr3_aa: CASSQEDWASGVSRGLYEQFF

v_call: TRBV4-1
d_call: NA
clone_size: many
j_call: TRBJ2-1
cdr3_nt: TGCGCCAGCAGCCAAGTACAGCTGTACAATGAGCAGTTCTTC
cdr3_aa: CASSQVQLYNEQFF

v_call: TRBV3-1
d_call: NA
clone_size: few
j_call: TRBJ1-4
cdr3_nt: TGTGCCAGCAGCCAACAGGGAGATGAAAAACTGTTTTTT
cdr3_aa: CASSQQGDEKLFF

v_call: TRBV21-1
d_call: NA
clone_size: NA
j_call: TRBJ1-1
cdr3_nt: TGTGCCAGCAGCCCGCCGGTCCGGACAGATAGCGAAGCTTTCTTT
cdr3_aa: CASSPPVRTDSEAFF

v_call: TRBV12-3/TRBV12-4
d_call: TRBD1
clone_size: NA
j_call: TRBJ1-5
cdr3_nt: TGTGCCAGCAGGATACAGGGGATTAGCAATCAGCCCCAGCATTTT
cdr3_aa: CASRIQGISNQPQHF

v_call: TRBV7-8
d_call: TRBD1
clone_size: many
j_call: TRBJ1-5
cdr3_nt: TGTGCCAGCAGCCCCCATGGGACAGGGGATCTGCAGCCCCAGCATTTT
cdr3_aa: CASSPHGTGDLQPQHF

v_call: TRBV28
d_call: NA
clone_size: many
j_call: TRBJ1-1
cdr3_nt: TGTGCCAGCAGAGGGGGGGGGACTGAAGCTTTCTTT
cdr3_aa: CASRGGGTEAFF

v_call: TRBV2
d_call: TRBD1
clone_size: many
j_call: TRBJ2-1
cdr3_nt: TGTGCCAGCAGTGAGCTGGACAGGGGGAATGAGCAGTTCTTC
cdr3_aa: CASSELDRGNEQFF